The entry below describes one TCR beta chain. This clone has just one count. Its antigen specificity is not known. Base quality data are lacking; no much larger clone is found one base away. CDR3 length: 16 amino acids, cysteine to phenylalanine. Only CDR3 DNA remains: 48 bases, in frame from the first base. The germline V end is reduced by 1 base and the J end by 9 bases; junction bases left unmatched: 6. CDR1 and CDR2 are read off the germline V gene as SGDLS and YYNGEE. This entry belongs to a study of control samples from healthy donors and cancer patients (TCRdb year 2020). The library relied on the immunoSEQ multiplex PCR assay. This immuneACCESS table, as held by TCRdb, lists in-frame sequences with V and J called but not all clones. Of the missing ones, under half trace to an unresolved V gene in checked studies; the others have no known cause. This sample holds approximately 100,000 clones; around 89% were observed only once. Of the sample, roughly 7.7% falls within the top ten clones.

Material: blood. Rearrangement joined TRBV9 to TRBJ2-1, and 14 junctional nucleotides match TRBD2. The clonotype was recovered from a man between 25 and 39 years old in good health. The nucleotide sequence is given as TGTGCCAGCAGCGTATACGGGACTAGCGGGAGTAGTGAGCAGTTCTTC. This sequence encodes CASSVYGTSGSSEQFF.